This T cell receptor beta chain was sequenced in a study of T cells after yellow fever vaccination (dated by TCRdb to between 2018 and 2020). For context, the study as a whole: Libraries from fractions with low cell numbers were prepared with the SMART-Seq v4 Ultra Low Input RNA kit. To follow T-cell clones before and after primary and booster YFV17D yellow fever vaccination, bulk TCR alpha and beta repertoires were sequenced over time. Two healthy male donors, one aged 18 to 30 and one aged 30 to 40 years, were included in the cohort. Blood was drawn at multiple timepoints before and after primary and secondary immunization, with bulk PBMC replicates and cell subsets isolated.

According to the study, the label for this sample's treatment or condition signals: live attenuated yellow fever vaccine strain. PBMCs were isolated from peripheral blood using a standard Ficoll-Paque protocol. Dynabeads CD4 and CD8 positive selection kits were used to isolate CD4 and CD8 T-cell fractions. RNA was extracted with TriZol from bulk PBMCs, CD4 and CD8 fractions, and dextramer-positive and dextramer-negative fractions. Here is what the overall study found, with its caveats: The secondary T-cell response was weaker than the primary response but faster, peaking on day 5 instead of day 15. Because only two donors were included in the study, the extent to which the findings can be generalized is limited. A small fraction of clonotypes showed up in both the CD4 and CD8 compartments, probably as a result of convergent recombination. Most clones expanded after primary vaccination were re-detected after the booster (almost 98% of CD4 and roughly 87% of CD8), suggesting broad memory maintenance. Computational filtering was needed because FACS-sorted repertoires could contain abundant contaminating clonotypes from the bulk population.

This clonotype has just a few counts. Its target antigen remains unknown. The input lacks base qualities; no much larger clone sits a single base away. The listed sequencing device is Illumina NovaSeq 6000. TCR cDNA was synthesized by 5'RACE template switching, through which a universal primer site and unique molecular identifiers were introduced. Priming of cDNA synthesis was performed from both the TCR alpha and TCR beta constant segments. Two PCR steps were used to amplify libraries, with sample barcodes and sequencing adapters being added in the second step. Libraries were sequenced on Illumina HiSeq 2500 (2x100 bp) or NovaSeq (2x150 bp). The paper's data handling went like this. Demultiplexing of reads and collapsing into UMI consensus sequences were performed with MIGEC, and V(D)J alignment was carried out with MiXCR. Clonotypes responding to the vaccine were identified with edgeR on replicate PBMC samples, with the criteria of FDR below 0.01 and a log2 fold change above 5 up to day 15. Bulk clonotypes were assigned CD4 or CD8 identity according to which sequenced CD4 or CD8 repertoire held them at higher abundance. TCRdb reran the public reads through fastp at Q25 and MiXCR, keeping productive beta chains. Each entry merges the rows of one CDR3 protein and shows their most common DNA and genes. The V and J calls were determined by TCRdb, not by the authors. The sample table holds a few hundred thousand distinct CDR3 sequences, of which roughly 5% were seen once. The ten most abundant clones make up less than 3.5% of the sample.

The material was CD4+ T cells sorted from PBMCs, obtained on the day of the yellow fever booster vaccination. The sequence was obtained from a man between 18 and 29 years old who received the YFV17D yellow fever vaccine.

In nucleotide form, the sequence is TGCAGTGCTAGAGATGGGATCCGGGACAGTTGGAATCAGCCCCAGCATTTT. This sequence encodes CSARDGIRDSWNQPQHF. The receptor chain draws on TRBV20-1 and TRBJ1-5, and 7 junction bases match TRBD1. CDR3 length: 17 amino acids, cysteine to phenylalanine. The CDR3 DNA has 51 bases and is translated from base 1. The germline V gene (reference sequence) sets CDR1 to DFQATT and CDR2 to SNEGSKA. V ends up 0 bases short and J 4 bases short, with an unmatched junction base count of 12.